This is a list of T cell receptor beta chains from one sample in a study of CD8+CD57+ T cells in acquired aplastic anemia. TCRdb fed the reads into MiXCR, producing one record per CDR3 protein. The table has about 160,000 distinct CDR3 sequences, about half seen once; the top ten hold roughly 3.5%. The specimen was sorted CD4+, CD8+, or CD8+CD57+ T cells (not recorded which) from PBMCs. The receptors stem from a human donor with aplastic anemia. Both conserved end residues are part of each CDR3. A D gene is named only where the DNA matches it firmly. The listing skips clone size in some rows; elsewhere it reads once, few, many or a size class.

TRBJ2-1 TRBD2 TRBV27 - TGTGCCAGCGTGGGGCGGGGGGACAATGAGCAGTTCTTC CASVGRGDNEQFF
TRBJ1-2 TRBD1 TRBV11-1 once TGTGCCAGCAGCTCCGGAATTTCCGGGACAGGGAACGGCTACACCTTC CASSSGISGTGNGYTF
TRBJ1-4 - TRBV7-2 many TGTGCCAGCAGCACCCGGTTAAAAAAACTGTTTTTT CASSTRLKKLFF
TRBJ1-2 - TRBV29-1 - TGCAGCGTTGATTCAGCGTATGGCTACACCTTC CSVDSAYGYTF
TRBJ2-3 TRBD2 TRBV12-3/TRBV12-4 - TGTGCCAGCAGTTTTTACGTAGCGGGGGGGCAACACCGGTCAGATACGCAGTATTTT CASSFYVAGGQHRSDTQYF
TRBJ2-7 TRBD1 TRBV14 - TGTGCCAGCTCACCAGGGGGACAGGGCTTCGAGCAGTACTTC CASSPGGQGFEQYF
TRBJ1-1 - TRBV29-1 many TGCAGCGTTGAGGTAGGGGTAAACACTGAAGCTTTCTTT CSVEVGVNTEAFF
TRBJ2-1 TRBD1 TRBV6-1 - TGTGCCAGCAGTGGGGACAGGGGGCCAGACGAGCAGTTCTTC CASSGDRGPDEQFF
TRBJ2-5 - TRBV7-2 - TGTGCCAGCAGCTTAGGGTGGAGGACCCAGTACTTC CASSLGWRTQYF
TRBJ2-3 - TRBV9 few TGTGCCAGCAGCGTAGGGACAGCTAGCACAGATACGCAGTATTTT CASSVGTASTDTQYF
TRBJ2-3 TRBD2 TRBV9 - TGTGCCAGCAGCGCACAAGCTAGCGGACCCAGCACAGATACGCAGTATTTT CASSAQASGPSTDTQYF
TRBJ1-1 TRBD1 TRBV25-1 few TGTGCCAGCCAAGAACCAGGGGGCACTGAAGCTTTCTTT CASQEPGGTEAFF
TRBJ1-2 - TRBV12-3/TRBV12-4 many TGTGCCAGCAGTTCCCTAGCCTATGGCTACACCTTC CASSSLAYGYTF
TRBJ1-2 - TRBV19 few TGTGCCAGTAGTCGAACCGGGACTAGTGGCTACACCTTC CASSRTGTSGYTF
TRBJ1-1 - TRBV19 - TGTGCCAGTAGTTTCCGACAGGTTGAAGCTTTCTTT CASSFRQVEAFF
TRBJ2-7 - TRBV7-6 - TGTGCCAGCAGCTTAGGGGGACACCCGGCCTACGAGCAGTACTTC CASSLGGHPAYEQYF
TRBJ1-5 - TRBV29-1 - TGCAGCAGTCGGGCAGGGGTCGGCCAGCCCCAGCATTTT CSSRAGVGQPQHF
TRBJ1-1 - TRBV15 many TGTGCCACCAGCCCCGGGGGGAACACTGAAGCTTTCTTT CATSPGGNTEAFF
TRBJ2-2 TRBD2 TRBV20-1 many TGCAGTGCACCTAGCGGGACGAACACCGGGGAGCTGTTTTTT CSAPSGTNTGELFF
TRBJ1-2 - TRBV4-1 many TGCGCCAGCAGCCAATCGACGACCGGTAACTATGGCTACACCTTC CASSQSTTGNYGYTF
TRBJ1-5 TRBD1 TRBV7-2 many TGTGCCAGCAGCAGGGGGCTCGGGCAGCCCCAGCATTTT CASSRGLGQPQHF
TRBJ1-5 - TRBV11-2 - TGTGCCAGCAGCTTAAGGCCAGACAATAGCAATCAGCCCCAGCATTTT CASSLRPDNSNQPQHF
TRBJ1-2 - TRBV5-4 few TGTGCCAGCAGCTCACCCCTGGGGAAGTCCGCTCGAGAAGGCTACACCTTC CASSSPLGKSAREGYTF
TRBJ2-2 - TRBV19 - TGTGCCAGTAGTATATCCAGAAACACCGGGGAGCTGTTCTTT CASSISRNTGELFF
TRBJ2-3 TRBD2 TRBV15 few TGTGCCACCAGCAGCGGTCTAGCGGACACAGATACGCAGTATTTT CATSSGLADTDTQYF
TRBJ1-2 TRBD1 TRBV9 - TGTGCCAGCAGACAGGGGCACGGCTACACCTTC CASRQGHGYTF
TRBJ2-3 TRBD2 TRBV20-1 many TGCAGTGCTGAAGGGACTAGGGAAGGGGATACGCAGTATTTT CSAEGTREGDTQYF
TRBJ2-3 TRBD2 TRBV29-1 once TGCAGCGTTGCCGGGACTAGCGGGAGTTCAGATACGCAGTATTTT CSVAGTSGSSDTQYF
TRBJ2-1 TRBD2 TRBV10-2 few TGCGCCAGCATGCTAGCGGGGGGAAACAATGAGCAGTTCTTC CASMLAGGNNEQFF
TRBJ2-7 - TRBV7-9 many TGTGCCAGCAGCTTGGAAGGGGGGGCCTACGAGCAGTACTTC CASSLEGGAYEQYF
TRBJ2-6 - TRBV10-3 many TGTGCCATCAGTGAGTCGAGGGGGGCTGGGGCCAACGTCCTGACTTTC CAISESRGAGANVLTF
TRBJ2-1 TRBD2 TRBV5-4 - TGTGCCAGCAGCATCGGCGGGGGAGATAAGTTCTTC CASSIGGGDKFF
TRBJ2-4 - TRBV10-1 many TGCGCCAGCAAGGCTCTTACAGGGTGGTGGATGAACATTCAGTACTTC CASKALTGWWMNIQYF
TRBJ2-2 TRBD2 TRBV6-1 - TGTGCCAGCGCTAAGGCGCTAGCGGTAATGAACACCGGGGAGCTGTTTTTT CASAKALAVMNTGELFF
TRBJ1-6 - TRBV12-3/TRBV12-4 few TGTGCCAGCAGTTTTAGTTTAGGGGTGGGATCACCCCTCCACTTT CASSFSLGVGSPLHF
TRBJ2-4 - TRBV15 - TGTGCCACCAGCAGAGTTGGGGGATCAGCCAAAAACATTCAGTACTTC CATSRVGGSAKNIQYF
TRBJ1-6 - TRBV7-2 - TGTGCCAGCAGCTTAGCGGGACGCGGTGGAGATTCACCCCTCCACTTT CASSLAGRGGDSPLHF
TRBJ1-2 - TRBV6-1 many TGTGCCAGCAGTGAAGTCATGACGATCGGTCCTGGCTACACCTTC CASSEVMTIGPGYTF
TRBJ1-1 TRBD1 TRBV12-3/TRBV12-4 once TGTGCCAGCAGACTGGACAGGAACACTGAAGCTCTCTTT CASRLDRNTEALF
TRBJ1-2 - TRBV7-2 - TGTGCCAGCAGCCGAGACACAGCTAACTATGGCTACACCTTC CASSRDTANYGYTF
TRBJ2-5 TRBD1 TRBV19 - TGTGCCAGTAGGGGACAGGAAGAGACCCAGTACTTC CASRGQEETQYF
TRBJ2-1 - TRBV2 many TGTGCCAGCAGCCCCGATAGGGTCCCTGAGCCGTTCTTC CASSPDRVPEPFF
TRBJ1-2 - TRBV14 many TGTGCCAGCAGCCAAGTGGGGGTCGGAAACTATGGCTACACCTTC CASSQVGVGNYGYTF
TRBJ2-5 TRBD1 TRBV10-1 - TGCGCCAGCAGTGAGTCGAGGACAGGGGGAGTGACCCAGTACTTC CASSESRTGGVTQYF
TRBJ1-2 TRBD1 TRBV19 many TGTGCCAGTAGTATAGCCCCAACAGGGGACTATGGCTACACCTTC CASSIAPTGDYGYTF
TRBJ1-2 TRBD1 TRBV2 - TGTGCCAGCAGCCGGGACAGGGTTACAAATGGCTACACCTTC CASSRDRVTNGYTF
TRBJ1-1 TRBD1 TRBV9 - TGTGCCAGCAGCGTAGGCGACAGGGAGGGGACTGAAGCTTTCTTT CASSVGDREGTEAFF
TRBJ2-7 TRBD1 TRBV15 few TGTGCCACCAGCCCCGGGACAGGAACCTACGAGCAGTACTTC CATSPGTGTYEQYF
TRBJ1-4 - TRBV2 - TGTGCCAGCATTGGGGGCGAAAAACTGTTTTTT CASIGGEKLFF
TRBJ1-1 - TRBV12-3/TRBV12-4 - TGTGCCAGCAGTTTGATCACAGCGAACACTGAAGCTTTCTTT CASSLITANTEAFF
TRBJ1-5 - TRBV19 many TGTGCCAGTAGTACCTGGGGAGCTAGCAATCAGCCCCAGCATTTT CASSTWGASNQPQHF
TRBJ1-1 - TRBV25-1 - TGTGCCAGCAGTCTCTCCCCCAACACTGAAGCTTTCTTT CASSLSPNTEAFF
TRBJ2-2 - TRBV12-3/TRBV12-4 many TGTGCCAGCAGTCGTAATACCGGGGAGCTGTTTTTT CASSRNTGELFF
TRBJ1-2 TRBD1 TRBV7-2 many TGTGCCAGCAGCTTAGCGACCGGGACAGGGGGCCTGGGGGGCTACACCTTC CASSLATGTGGLGGYTF
TRBJ2-7 - TRBV7-2 many TGTGCCAGCAGCGCCGAGACAGGGAGGTACGAGCAGTACTTC CASSAETGRYEQYF